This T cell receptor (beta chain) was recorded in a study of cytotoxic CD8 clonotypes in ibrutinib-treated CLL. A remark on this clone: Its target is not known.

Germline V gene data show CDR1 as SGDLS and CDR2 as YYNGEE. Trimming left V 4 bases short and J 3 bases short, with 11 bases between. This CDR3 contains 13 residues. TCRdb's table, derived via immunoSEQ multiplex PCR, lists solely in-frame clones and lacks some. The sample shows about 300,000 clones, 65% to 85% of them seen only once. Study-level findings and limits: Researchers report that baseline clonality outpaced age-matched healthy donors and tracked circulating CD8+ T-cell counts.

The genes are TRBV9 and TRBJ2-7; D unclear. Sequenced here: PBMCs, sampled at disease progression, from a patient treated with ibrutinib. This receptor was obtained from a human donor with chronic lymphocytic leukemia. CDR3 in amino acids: CASSLKAGYEQYF. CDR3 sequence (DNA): TGTGCCAGCAGCTTAAAAGCAGGCTACGAGCAGTACTTC.